The T cell receptor beta chain described here comes from a study of T cell repertoires in cytomegalovirus infection. About the study: Indicated by public TCR beta signatures were CMV infection and matching HLA type. Study-wide points: HLA-C-restricted TCR beta clonotypes specific for CMV led the ex vivo response.

TCRdb itself ran the reads through MiXCR, one entry per CDR3 protein. The repertoire consists of about 160,000 distinct CDR3 sequences, with 17% occurring once and the leading ten covering around 20%. This clonotype was detected a few times. The antigen is not known. The receptor comes from a human donor in good health (CMV status not recorded). Some clones in this sample may be carry-over from other donors' samples. Sample: CD8+ T cells from PBMCs.

The CDR3 protein is CASSTTGSVFTDTQYF. In DNA, the CDR3 is TGTGCCAGCAGCACGACAGGGTCGGTCTTTACAGATACGCAGTATTTT. The chain uses TRBV7-2 and TRBJ2-3; 7 bases fit TRBD1. Germline lookup yields CDR1 SGHTA and CDR2 FQGNSA. V shed 5 bases, J shed 3 bases, and the junction held 11 bases outside the gene matches. CDR3 length equals 16 residues.